The 18 T cell receptor beta chains below all came from one sample that was sequenced in a study of blood T cell repertoires in COVID-19. Some clones are missing from TCRdb's copy, which holds only in-frame ones; the method was immunoSEQ multiplex PCR. The sample has 250,000 to 300,000 clones, around 90% seen once. Sequencing input: peripheral blood. All receptors derive from a man between 45 and 60 years old with acute or convalescent COVID-19.

The chain uses TRBV5-1 and TRBJ1-1; no clear D gene. CDR1 and CDR2 from the germline V gene are SGHRS and YFSETQ. The CDR3 extends over 13 amino acids. The V and J ends lost 4 bases and 2 bases respectively, with 9 bases between them. In nucleotides, the CDR3 is TGCGCCAGCAGCCGTACAGATAACACTGAAGCTTTCTTT. It is translated as CASSRTDNTEAFF. Full variable domain (missing parts from reference TRBV5-1 and TRBJ1-1): KAGVTQTPRYLIKTRGQQVTLSCSPISGHRSVSWYQQTPGQGLQFLFEYFSETQRNKGNFPGRFSGRQFSNSRSEMNVSTLELGDSALYLCASSRTDNTEAFFGQGTRLTVV.

This chain joins TRBV7-2 and TRBJ1-4; no definite D call. CDR3 length: 15 amino acids. Germline V gene sequence: CDR1 SGHTA, CDR2 FQGNSA. The V gene lost 0 bases and the J gene lost 1 base, with 6 bases spanning the gap. The CDR3 is CASSLAAGTNEKLFF. CDR3 DNA: TGTGCCAGCAGCTTAGCGGCGGGAACTAATGAAAAACTGTTTTTT.

The V call is TRBV9, the J call TRBJ2-2, with D maybe TRBD1 (5 bases). Germline values: CDR1 SGDLS, CDR2 YYNGEE. This CDR3 comprises 18 residues. Deletions cut 3 bases from V and 3 bases from J, with 21 bases between. As DNA, the CDR3 is TGTGCCAGCAGCGGTGGAATAGGTACGGAAGGGGACACCGGGGAGCTGTTTTTT. This sequence encodes CASSGGIGTEGDTGELFF.

This chain links TRBV27 with TRBJ2-1; D uncertain. The germline V and J ends were trimmed by 4 bases and 3 bases, with 10 bases remaining between them. CDR1 and CDR2 from the germline V gene are MNHEY and SMNVEV (reference sequence). The CDR3 spans 14 residues. In DNA form, the CDR3 reads TGTGCCAGCAGTTATAGCACCTTCTACAATGAGCAGTTCTTC. This encodes CASSYSTFYNEQFF.

J is TRBJ2-7 and V is TRBV6-5, with D possibly TRBD1 on 6 matching bases. This CDR3 spans 15 amino acids. Trimming shortened V by 4 bases and J by 4 bases, and 17 bases separated the two germline ends. Germline V gene data show CDR1 as MNHEY and CDR2 as SVGAGI. The DNA for the CDR3 is TGTGCCAGCAGTTGGGGGCAGGGGAGTTTGTACGAGCAGTACTTC. Its translation is CASSWGQGSLYEQYF.

This sequence joins TRBV2 and TRBJ2-7; TRBD2 aligns across 7 bases. Germline loops: CDR1 SNHLY, CDR2 FYNNEI. V lost 6 bases to trimming and J lost 2 bases; unmatched junction nucleotides: 10. This CDR3 contains 15 residues. CDR3 residues: CASSTASGTTYEQYF. DNA of the CDR3: TGTGCCAGCAGCACCGCCAGCGGGACTACCTACGAGCAGTACTTC. Drawing the rest from reference TRBV2 and TRBJ2-7, the complete variable domain is EPEVTQTPSHQVTQMGQEVILRCVPISNHLYFYWYRQILGQKVEFLVSFYNNEISEKSEIFDDQFSVERPDGSNFTLKIRSTKLEDSAMYFCASSTASGTTYEQYFGPGTRLTVT.

This chain connects TRBV2 to TRBJ2-3; D ambiguous. This CDR3 is built from 10 residues. Trimming pared 8 bases from V and 3 bases from J, leaving 3 bases between. Germline V lookup: CDR1 SNHLY, CDR2 FYNNEI. For the CDR3, the DNA is TGTGCCAGCTTAACAGATACGCAGTATTTT. It codes for CASLTDTQYF.

The chain links TRBV29-1 to TRBJ1-2; D may be TRBD1 (5 bases). The ends were cut back, 6 bases at V and 3 bases at J, with 14 bases in the middle. Germline assignment: CDR1 SQVTM and CDR2 ANQGSEA. The CDR3 contains 13 residues. This CDR3 is CSVHRSGDYGYTF. In DNA, the CDR3 is TGCAGCGTACACAGGTCAGGCGACTATGGCTACACCTTC.

The rearrangement joins TRBV6-1 to TRBJ1-2; no clear D. From germline, CDR1 is MNHNS and CDR2 SASEGT. The CDR3 has 15 residues. Trimming cost V 1 base and J 3 bases, with 12 bases left between them. The CDR3 sequence: CASSEGAAGYYGYTF. The CDR3 DNA is TGTGCCAGCAGTGAAGGGGCCGCGGGGTACTATGGCTACACCTTC.

This chain joins TRBV2 and TRBJ2-1, with TRBD1 identical over 9 bases. CDR3 size: 16 residues. CDR1 SNHLY and CDR2 FYNNEI come from the germline V gene. V was clipped by 4 bases and J by 8 bases; unmatched bases: 12. Here the CDR3 DNA reads TGTGCCAGCAGTGGGCCCGGGACAGGGATGTTCGATGAGCAGTTCTTC. Amino acids: CASSGPGTGMFDEQFF.

This clone was found a few times. This sequence joins TRBV13 and TRBJ2-5; 8 bases map to TRBD2. The CDR3 runs to 16 residues. CDR1 and CDR2 from the germline V gene are PRHDT and FYEKMQ (reference sequence). Germline trimming cut 3 bases from V and 5 bases from J; bases unmatched to any gene: 11. The CDR3 bases are TGTGCCAGCAGCTTCCCCGGGGGGGGCCTCGGGGAGACCCAGTACTTC. It specifies CASSFPGGGLGETQYF.

The J gene is TRBJ1-1, the V gene TRBV19, with D unclear. This CDR3 is 12 amino acids long. CDR1 is LNHDA, CDR2 SQIVND, per germline (reference sequence). V was clipped by 7 bases and J by 4 bases, with 10 bases between them. Here the CDR3 DNA reads TGTGCCAGTATGCCGACTGGCACTGAAGCTTTCTTT. Its translation is CASMPTGTEAFF.

The chain combines TRBV27 with TRBJ2-3; D is ambiguous. Germline CDR1 MNHEY, CDR2 SMNVEV (reference sequence). V lost 5 bases to trimming and J lost 0 bases, with 3 bases between them. This CDR3 region has 12 residues. This CDR3 is CASSPSTDTQYF. The CDR3 nucleotides are TGTGCCAGCAGTCCTAGCACAGATACGCAGTATTTT.

Only one count was recorded for this clone. The J gene is TRBJ1-1, the V gene TRBV2; no reliable D call. The CDR3 totals 11 residues. Looked up from germline, CDR1 is SNHLY and CDR2 is FYNNEI. The V end lost 8 bases, the J end lost 6 bases, and 10 bases lay between the germline ends. The CDR3 coding sequence is TGTGCCAGCTCAGGAGGTCCTGAAGCTTTCTTT. It specifies CASSGGPEAFF.

The V gene is TRBV3-1 (or the pseudogene TRBV3-2), the J gene TRBJ1-5; D unresolved. This CDR3 has 13 residues. Germline CDR1 is LGHDT and CDR2 is YNNKEL (reference sequence). V gave up 4 bases and J gave up 7 bases, with 11 bases separating them. The chain's CDR3 is CASSLRPRQPQHF. CDR3 nucleotides: TGTGCCAGCAGCCTGAGGCCTCGGCAGCCCCAGCATTTT.

This clone has a single count. V is TRBV6-4 and J is TRBJ1-2; TRBD1 matches 8 bases. V lost 3 bases, J lost 3 bases, and 3 bases stayed unmatched. The CDR3 covers 14 residues. CDR1 and CDR2 (germline): MRHNA, SNTAGT. DNA of the CDR3: TGTGCCAGCAGTGAAACAGGGGGGGACTATGGCTACACCTTC. It specifies CASSETGGDYGYTF.

V and J are TRBV5-6 and TRBJ1-1; D may be TRBD1 (6 bases). Deletions cut 3 bases from V and 5 bases from J, with 8 bases between. The CDR3 runs to 12 residues. Germline lookup yields CDR1 SGHDT and CDR2 YYEEEE. The CDR3 is CASSWQGTEAFF. CDR3 coding DNA: TGTGCCAGCAGCTGGCAGGGGACTGAAGCTTTCTTT.

This chain uses TRBV19 with TRBJ1-4; the D is unclear. This CDR3 has 15 amino acids. Looked up from germline, CDR1 is LNHDA and CDR2 is SQIVND (reference sequence). V was trimmed by 1 base and J by 5 bases, leaving 11 bases between them. The CDR3 protein is CASSIAPSRNEKLFF. The DNA of the CDR3 is TGTGCCAGTAGTATAGCTCCGAGCCGAAATGAAAAACTGTTTTTT.